Listed below are T cell receptor beta chains from one sample, sequenced in a study of T cell changes during pregnancy in multiple sclerosis. Some clones are missing from TCRdb's copy, which holds only in-frame ones; the method was immunoSEQ multiplex PCR. The data hold 85,000 to 110,000 clones, with roughly nine tenths observed a single time. Specimen: peripheral blood, collected after pregnancy. Receptors originate from a female donor with multiple sclerosis, enrolled in a pregnancy study. Each CDR3 is given with its conserved first and last residue. Each record gives: clone size, V gene, D gene, J gene, CDR3 DNA, CDR3 protein. The D gene is left open where the match is weak. Part of the rows lack a size; the others show once, few, many or a class for expanded clones.

abundance: once; v_gene: TRBV5-5; d_gene: NA; j_gene: TRBJ1-1; CDR3nt: TGTGCCAGCACCCCCTGGTTTGAATTCGCTGATCTTGGAGCGAACACTGAAGCTTTCTTT; CDR3aa: CASTPWFEFADLGANTEAFF
abundance: NA; v_gene: TRBV7-6; d_gene: NA; j_gene: TRBJ2-2; CDR3nt: TGTGCCAGCAGCTTAGGGCACACCGGGGAGCTGTTTTTT; CDR3aa: CASSLGHTGELFF
abundance: NA; v_gene: TRBV7-9; d_gene: NA; j_gene: TRBJ1-3; CDR3nt: TGTGCCAGCAGCTTTTTTTCAGGGTCGGGAAACACCATATATTTT; CDR3aa: CASSFFSGSGNTIYF
abundance: NA; v_gene: TRBV6-5; d_gene: TRBD2; j_gene: TRBJ2-1; CDR3nt: TGTGCCAGCAGTTACGCGGGCGGGGGGACCTACAATGAGCAGTTCTTC; CDR3aa: CASSYAGGGTYNEQFF
abundance: NA; v_gene: TRBV18; d_gene: NA; j_gene: TRBJ2-3; CDR3nt: TGTGCCAGCTCACCACCATCAGGTATCGGCACAGATACGCAGTATTTT; CDR3aa: CASSPPSGIGTDTQYF
abundance: NA; v_gene: TRBV2; d_gene: NA; j_gene: TRBJ2-5; CDR3nt: TGTGCCAGCACCCCCTTGAGGGTTGAGACCCAGTACTTC; CDR3aa: CASTPLRVETQYF
abundance: NA; v_gene: TRBV6-6; d_gene: NA; j_gene: TRBJ2-5; CDR3nt: TGTGCCAGCAGTTACCCCCTTAACAGGGACCAAGAGACCCAGTACTTC; CDR3aa: CASSYPLNRDQETQYF
abundance: NA; v_gene: TRBV5-4; d_gene: NA; j_gene: TRBJ1-2; CDR3nt: TGTGCCAGCAGCGAAAACGTGCGCAGGGTGGGCTATGGCTACACCTTC; CDR3aa: CASSENVRRVGYGYTF
abundance: NA; v_gene: TRBV18; d_gene: TRBD2; j_gene: TRBJ2-3; CDR3nt: TGTGCCAGCTCACCACAGCGGGGGGGAGTCACAGATACGCAGTATTTT; CDR3aa: CASSPQRGGVTDTQYF
abundance: NA; v_gene: TRBV9; d_gene: NA; j_gene: TRBJ2-2; CDR3nt: TGTGCCAGCACCAATAATCCAGATACGAACACCGGGGAGCTGTTTTTT; CDR3aa: CASTNNPDTNTGELFF
abundance: NA; v_gene: TRBV7-6; d_gene: NA; j_gene: TRBJ1-2; CDR3nt: TGTGCCAGCAGCTTAGGTTACTCGACATCGGGGGTGCGGGGCTACACCTTC; CDR3aa: CASSLGYSTSGVRGYTF
abundance: NA; v_gene: TRBV19; d_gene: TRBD1; j_gene: TRBJ1-3; CDR3nt: TGTGCCAGTAGGACAGGGGGAAGTGGGATCTCTGGAAACACCATATATTTT; CDR3aa: CASRTGGSGISGNTIYF
abundance: once; v_gene: TRBV19; d_gene: NA; j_gene: TRBJ1-5; CDR3nt: TGTGCCAGTAGTCTCCACAGGGAAAATCAGCCCCAGCATTTT; CDR3aa: CASSLHRENQPQHF
abundance: NA; v_gene: TRBV30; d_gene: TRBD2; j_gene: TRBJ2-3; CDR3nt: TGTGCCTGGAGTGGAGGACTAGCGGGAGTTAAAGATACGCAGTATTTT; CDR3aa: CAWSGGLAGVKDTQYF
abundance: once; v_gene: TRBV2; d_gene: NA; j_gene: TRBJ1-1; CDR3nt: TGTGCCAGCAGTGAAGTGAGGAAGGCGACGAACACTGAAGCTTTCTTT; CDR3aa: CASSEVRKATNTEAFF
abundance: NA; v_gene: TRBV28; d_gene: NA; j_gene: TRBJ2-4; CDR3nt: TGTGCCAGCAGTTTGGACAGCCTAGGGGCCAAAAACATTCAGTACTTC; CDR3aa: CASSLDSLGAKNIQYF
abundance: NA; v_gene: TRBV10-3; d_gene: TRBD2; j_gene: TRBJ2-7; CDR3nt: TGTGCCTCCCGGGGACTAGCGGGAAACGAGCAGTACTTC; CDR3aa: CASRGLAGNEQYF
abundance: once; v_gene: TRBV2; d_gene: TRBD1; j_gene: TRBJ2-1; CDR3nt: TGTGCCAGCAAAGGACAGGGCTCCTACAATGAGCAGTTCTTC; CDR3aa: CASKGQGSYNEQFF
abundance: NA; v_gene: TRBV27; d_gene: NA; j_gene: TRBJ2-1; CDR3nt: TGTGCCAGCAGTTTTAGGGTTCGGAGGAAAGCCTACAATGAGCAGTTCTTC; CDR3aa: CASSFRVRRKAYNEQFF
abundance: NA; v_gene: TRBV11-2; d_gene: NA; j_gene: TRBJ2-3; CDR3nt: TGTGCCAGCAGCTTTGGACTCGACACAGATACGCAGTATTTT; CDR3aa: CASSFGLDTDTQYF
abundance: NA; v_gene: TRBV7-9; d_gene: TRBD2; j_gene: TRBJ2-5; CDR3nt: TGTGCCAGCAGCTTAGGGGGGGGAGAGACCCAGTACTTC; CDR3aa: CASSLGGGETQYF
abundance: once; v_gene: TRBV7-6; d_gene: NA; j_gene: TRBJ2-7; CDR3nt: TGTGCCAGCAGTTCCGGGACACTTAATCCCTACGAGCAGTACTTC; CDR3aa: CASSSGTLNPYEQYF
abundance: NA; v_gene: TRBV19; d_gene: NA; j_gene: TRBJ2-5; CDR3nt: TGTGCCAGTAGTATTACTATCCAAGAGACCCAGTACTTC; CDR3aa: CASSITIQETQYF
abundance: once; v_gene: TRBV7-8; d_gene: TRBD1; j_gene: TRBJ1-1; CDR3nt: TGTGCCAGCAGCCTTAGGGGACAGGGGGCCACTGAAGCTTTCTTT; CDR3aa: CASSLRGQGATEAFF
abundance: NA; v_gene: TRBV6-1; d_gene: TRBD2; j_gene: TRBJ2-7; CDR3nt: TGTGCCAGCAGTGAGAGCGGACTAGCTTACGAGCAGTACTTC; CDR3aa: CASSESGLAYEQYF
abundance: NA; v_gene: TRBV19; d_gene: TRBD1; j_gene: TRBJ2-7; CDR3nt: TGTGCCAGTAGGGCCACAGGGGTACAAGGGCAGTACTTC; CDR3aa: CASRATGVQGQYF
abundance: NA; v_gene: TRBV4-2; d_gene: TRBD1; j_gene: TRBJ1-2; CDR3nt: TGTGCCAGCAGCCAGGAACAGGGGGAGGGCTATGGCTACACCTTC; CDR3aa: CASSQEQGEGYGYTF
abundance: NA; v_gene: TRBV11-2; d_gene: TRBD1; j_gene: TRBJ2-5; CDR3nt: TGTGCCAGCAGCTCATACCTACTCCCAGGGGGAACGAGGGAGACCCAGTACTTC; CDR3aa: CASSSYLLPGGTRETQYF
abundance: NA; v_gene: TRBV15; d_gene: TRBD1; j_gene: TRBJ2-5; CDR3nt: TGTGCCACTAAGGTCACAGGGGCATTCCAAGAGACCCAGTACTTC; CDR3aa: CATKVTGAFQETQYF
abundance: NA; v_gene: TRBV9; d_gene: NA; j_gene: TRBJ1-1; CDR3nt: TGTGCCAGCAGCGTAGCATCAGGGTACTCTGAAGCTTTCTTT; CDR3aa: CASSVASGYSEAFF
abundance: NA; v_gene: TRBV5-8; d_gene: TRBD1; j_gene: TRBJ1-6; CDR3nt: TGTGCCAGCAGCTTGGGGGGACAGGTTGATTCACCCCTCCACTTT; CDR3aa: CASSLGGQVDSPLHF
abundance: NA; v_gene: TRBV11-2; d_gene: TRBD1; j_gene: TRBJ2-3; CDR3nt: TGTGCCAGCGGACAGGTGAGGGATACGCAGTATTTT; CDR3aa: CASGQVRDTQYF
abundance: NA; v_gene: TRBV5-1; d_gene: TRBD1; j_gene: TRBJ2-7; CDR3nt: TGCGCCAGCAGCACCACAGGGGGGACCTCGTACGAGCAGTACTTC; CDR3aa: CASSTTGGTSYEQYF
abundance: NA; v_gene: TRBV14; d_gene: NA; j_gene: TRBJ1-4; CDR3nt: TGTGCCAGCAGCCAAGGCGGACAGCCTAATGAAAAACTGTTTTTT; CDR3aa: CASSQGGQPNEKLFF
abundance: NA; v_gene: TRBV9; d_gene: TRBD1; j_gene: TRBJ2-7; CDR3nt: TGTGCCAGCAGCTTCCAAGGGGGGACAGGGGATACGAAGCAGTACTTC; CDR3aa: CASSFQGGTGDTKQYF
abundance: NA; v_gene: TRBV6-5; d_gene: NA; j_gene: TRBJ2-7; CDR3nt: TGTGCCAGCAGTTACGCCGGAGCGTCAACCTACGAGCAGTACTTC; CDR3aa: CASSYAGASTYEQYF
abundance: NA; v_gene: TRBV7-9; d_gene: NA; j_gene: TRBJ2-2; CDR3nt: TGTGCCAGCAGCCTCCTAGGGGCGGCAAACGGGGAGCTGTTTTTT; CDR3aa: CASSLLGAANGELFF
abundance: NA; v_gene: TRBV7-9; d_gene: NA; j_gene: TRBJ1-1; CDR3nt: TGTGCCAGCAGCTCGACAGGGAACACTGAAGCTTTCTTT; CDR3aa: CASSSTGNTEAFF
abundance: NA; v_gene: TRBV18; d_gene: NA; j_gene: TRBJ2-7; CDR3nt: TGTGCCAGCTCAGGGGCTGACTACGAGCAGTACTTC; CDR3aa: CASSGADYEQYF
abundance: NA; v_gene: TRBV7-9; d_gene: NA; j_gene: TRBJ1-5; CDR3nt: TGTGCCAGCAGCTTAATGGGGAGTAGCAATCAGCCCCAGCATTTT; CDR3aa: CASSLMGSSNQPQHF
abundance: NA; v_gene: TRBV19; d_gene: NA; j_gene: TRBJ1-5; CDR3nt: TGTGCCAGTAGTATACAACAGGGCAATCAGCCCCAGCATTTT; CDR3aa: CASSIQQGNQPQHF
abundance: NA; v_gene: TRBV27; d_gene: TRBD2; j_gene: TRBJ2-7; CDR3nt: TGTGCCAGCAGTTTGAGGGCTAGCGGGAACGAGCAGTACTTC; CDR3aa: CASSLRASGNEQYF
abundance: once; v_gene: TRBV28; d_gene: TRBD2; j_gene: TRBJ2-1; CDR3nt: TGTGCCAGCAGTTTCCCGGGACTAGCGGGAGATGAGCAGTTCTTC; CDR3aa: CASSFPGLAGDEQFF
abundance: NA; v_gene: TRBV27; d_gene: TRBD1; j_gene: TRBJ2-5; CDR3nt: TGTGCCAGCAGTCCGACAGGGCACGAGACCCAGTACTTC; CDR3aa: CASSPTGHETQYF
abundance: once; v_gene: TRBV5-1; d_gene: NA; j_gene: TRBJ2-2; CDR3nt: TGCGCCAGCAGGTCACAGGGCCTGGCCGGGGAGCTGTTTTTT; CDR3aa: CASRSQGLAGELFF
abundance: NA; v_gene: TRBV29-1; d_gene: TRBD2; j_gene: TRBJ2-1; CDR3nt: TGCAGCGTTGAAGGCCTAGCGGGGAACTACTCCTACAATGAGCAGTTCTTC; CDR3aa: CSVEGLAGNYSYNEQFF
abundance: NA; v_gene: TRBV27; d_gene: TRBD2; j_gene: TRBJ2-1; CDR3nt: TGTGCCAGCAGTTCCGTGCGTATAGCGGGAGGCTCCTACAATGAGCAGTTCTTC; CDR3aa: CASSSVRIAGGSYNEQFF
abundance: NA; v_gene: TRBV18; d_gene: NA; j_gene: TRBJ2-4; CDR3nt: TGTGCCAGCTCAGTAGACAGGTTATTGGACATTCAGTACTTC; CDR3aa: CASSVDRLLDIQYF
abundance: NA; v_gene: TRBV27; d_gene: TRBD1; j_gene: TRBJ2-7; CDR3nt: TGTGCCAGCAGTTTATCGGGGGACAGGATCTACGAGCAGTACTTC; CDR3aa: CASSLSGDRIYEQYF
abundance: NA; v_gene: TRBV7-6; d_gene: NA; j_gene: TRBJ2-5; CDR3nt: TGTGCCAGCGGTCCGACAGGTTCCTCAGAGACCCAGTACTTC; CDR3aa: CASGPTGSSETQYF
abundance: NA; v_gene: TRBV18; d_gene: TRBD1; j_gene: TRBJ2-1; CDR3nt: TGTGCCAGCTCACCACCACCGTCTGGAATAACAGGGGGATCCTACAATGAGCAGTTCTTC; CDR3aa: CASSPPPSGITGGSYNEQFF
abundance: once; v_gene: TRBV7-7; d_gene: TRBD2; j_gene: TRBJ2-5; CDR3nt: TGTGCCAGCAGCGAGGGACTAGCGGGGGCAGAGACCCAGTACTTC; CDR3aa: CASSEGLAGAETQYF
abundance: few; v_gene: TRBV6-1; d_gene: NA; j_gene: TRBJ1-1; CDR3nt: TGTGCCAGCAGTGATTACGGGAGGGTGGCATTGGCTTTCTTT; CDR3aa: CASSDYGRVALAFF
abundance: NA; v_gene: TRBV7-2; d_gene: NA; j_gene: TRBJ2-5; CDR3nt: TGTGCCAGCAGCCCGACAGGACAAGAGACCCAGTACTTC; CDR3aa: CASSPTGQETQYF
abundance: NA; v_gene: TRBV6-4; d_gene: NA; j_gene: TRBJ2-1; CDR3nt: TGTGCCAGCAGTGACGGTCGGGGGGCAGCCCTCAATGAGCAGTTCTTC; CDR3aa: CASSDGRGAALNEQFF